This TCR beta chain was identified in a study of beta chain features in type 1 diabetes (dated by TCRdb to the late 2010s). With regard to the full study: Mean age, gender distribution, total cell number and subset yield did not differ between patients and healthy donors. Regulatory and stem cell-like memory subsets were isolated from only 8 patients and roughly eight healthy donors, whereas naive and central memory subsets came from all 30 or so donors. In the study, recently diagnosed type 1 diabetes patients and matched healthy donors were compared on the TCRB repertoires of their sorted circulating CD4+ T cell subsets. A total of 107,917,701 sorted cells were examined across all samples, and the number of cells per subset was strongly correlated with RNA yield.

V was cut back by 2 bases and J by 4 bases, leaving a gap of 11 bases between them. The germline V gene encodes CDR1 MGHDK and CDR2 SYGVNS. The CDR3 numbers 15 residues from cysteine through phenylalanine. This entry keeps only the CDR3 DNA: 45 bases, framed from base 1. The entire isolated RNA was reverse transcribed using the High Capacity cDNA Reverse Transcription Kit, and thus expressed TCRB transcripts were sequenced. Deep immunoSEQ sequencing was performed on naive, central memory and regulatory T cell samples, with an average of about 3.6 million total reads per sample. Sorted cells were lysed in RLT buffer, and RNA was extracted using DNase-treated RNeasy Micro or Mini kits according to cell number. To prevent cross-contamination, every cell subset was processed on its own, while patient and healthy donor samples were processed together. Using the immunoSEQ multiplex PCR, TCRB sequences were amplified from cDNA into 87-bp fragments spanning the CDR3 region. Sequencing of the amplicons was performed on the Illumina HiSeq platform. As for the authors' bioinformatics: PCR bias was corrected computationally using synthetic template baselines, and reads within Hamming distance 2 were collapsed, with unmergeable singletons discarded. Reads were aligned to IMGT to assign V, D and J genes, CDR3 length, and insertions or deletions at six rearrangement sites. Within each subset, clonotype counts were normalized to sorted cell number, and only after that were true diversity and Gini coefficients computed with the tcR R package. The overlap coefficient, calculated on TCRB nucleotide sequences, was used to quantify repertoire sharing. Out-of-frame TCRB sequences from naive cells were analyzed as a proxy for the pre-selection repertoire. Sourced from immuneACCESS, this table was stored by TCRdb with only in-frame sequences that have V and J called. A share of the clones is absent; for the studies checked, an unresolved V gene accounts for under half, and the remainder has no known explanation. From that table come the V and J calls and clone size; the DNA was used to work out D and trimming. The sample table holds a few hundred thousand clones, of which 20% to 25% were seen once. Clones ranked in the top ten supply about 0.011% of the sample.

Here is what the overall study found, with its caveats: Because cDNA rather than genomic DNA was sequenced, highly expressing activated cells could have been over-represented, although no difference in activation and CD3 levels was found between groups. Fewer insertions and more nucleotide deletions at VDJ recombination sites were observed in patients with type 1 diabetes, implying thymic rearrangement abnormalities. Naive, central memory and regulatory TCRB repertoires appeared to be more alike among patients than among healthy donors. A moderate but significant shortening of TCRB CDR3 length was observed in type 1 diabetes patients in all four CD4+ subsets. Only small numbers of individuals were included in the HLA sub-analyses, which left unresolved whether HLA type had any influence on TCRB rearrangement. PCR might favor shorter templates, but patient and control samples were amplified and corrected together, so any skew would affect both groups equally.

As concerns this clone: Its antigen remains undetermined. No base quality values were provided; no much bigger clone lies one nucleotide off.

A single peripheral blood draw of around 100 mL on average was collected from each donor into heparinised tubes. Using a panel that included CD45RO, CCR7, CD25, CD127, CD95 and CD27, naive, central memory, regulatory and stem cell-like memory CD4+ T cells were sorted on a BD FACSAria II. Purity was above 95% for every sorted population. PBMCs were isolated right away by Lymphoprep density gradient centrifugation and were stained directly, without culture. To minimize batch effects, samples were stained and sorted in pairs, one healthy donor with one patient per experiment. The sequenced sample was naive CD4+ T cells from blood. The cell subset or site label here, explained by the study, means: true naive CD4+ T cells. The TCR sequence derives from a woman under 40 with type 1 diabetes. The sequence joins TRBV25-1 to TRBJ2-2; a tentative D call is TRBD1 (5 bases match). The nucleotide sequence reads TGTGCCAGCAGTGAACAGGGATTCGGCACCGGGGAGCTGTTTTTT. It is translated as CASSEQGFGTGELFF.